These 14 T cell receptor beta chains were sequenced from one sample in a study of blood T cell repertoires in COVID-19. Libraries were prepared by immunoSEQ multiplex PCR; TCRdb keeps only in-frame clonotypes and omits some of them. The sample lists about 170,000 clones, about 89% occurring once. Sample: peripheral blood. The receptor set was obtained from a man in his sixties or seventies with acute or convalescent COVID-19.

The chain recombines TRBV19 with TRBJ2-4; possibly TRBD2 for D (6 bases). The CDR3 spans 15 residues. The germline V gene encodes CDR1 LNHDA and CDR2 SQIVND (reference sequence). V dropped 2 bases and J dropped 2 bases, with 10 bases sitting between them. The CDR3: CASSIPSASKNIQYF. In DNA, the CDR3 is TGTGCCAGTAGTATACCTAGCGCCTCCAAAAACATTCAGTACTTC.

The chain links TRBV5-1 to TRBJ1-4; 9 nucleotides line up with TRBD1. The V segment lost 5 bases and the J segment 7 bases; nucleotides outside the gene matches: 9. Germline V gene sequence: CDR1 SGHRS, CDR2 YFSETQ. CDR3 length equals 15 residues. The chain's CDR3 is CASSEIPGQGEKLFF. The DNA of the CDR3 is TGCGCCAGCAGTGAGATCCCGGGACAGGGTGAAAAACTGTTTTTT.

V and J are TRBV4-2 and TRBJ1-1, with D possibly being TRBD1 (6 bases). The CDR3 extends over 17 amino acids. Trimming removed 2 bases at V and 3 bases at J, with 19 bases between. Germline V CDR1 and CDR2: LGHNA, YNFKEQ. CDR3 sequence (DNA): TGTGCCAGCAGCCAACTAACAGGGATTCTTGCGGACACTGAAGCTTTCTTT. Its translation: CASSQLTGILADTEAFF.

The table lists this clone with a count of one. The V call is TRBV24-1, the J call TRBJ2-1, with 13 bases identical to TRBD2. This CDR3 has 16 residues. V lost 5 bases and J lost 3; bases outside the gene matches: 3. Per the germline V gene, CDR1 is KGHDR and CDR2 is SFDVKD. The CDR3: CATSGGTSGDYNEQFF. The CDR3 DNA sequence: TGTGCCACCAGTGGTGGGACTAGCGGGGACTACAATGAGCAGTTCTTC.

The chain carries TRBV7-3 and TRBJ2-7, with 10 bases aligning to TRBD1. Per the germline V gene, CDR1 is SGHTA and CDR2 is FQGTGA. V trimming: 5 bases; J trimming: 4 bases; junction bases outside the gene matches: 5. The CDR3 has 14 amino acids. The CDR3 DNA follows: TGTGCCAGCAGCAGGGACAGGGGCACTTACGAGCAGTACTTC. It encodes CASSRDRGTYEQYF.

The J gene is TRBJ2-7, the V gene TRBV29-1; TRBD1 might be the D (7 bases). Germline CDR1 and CDR2: SQVTM and ANQGSEA. The V gene lost 6 bases and the J gene lost 5 bases, with 17 bases spanning the gap. The CDR3 is made up of 13 amino acids. CDR3 amino acids: CSVEGAVGDEQYF. For the CDR3, the DNA is TGCAGCGTGGAGGGGGCGGTAGGGGACGAGCAGTACTTC.

The genes are TRBV25-1 and TRBJ2-7; 7 bases map to TRBD1. The CDR3 length is 16 residues. Germline V gene lookup returns CDR1 MGHDK and CDR2 SYGVNS. After removal of 8 bases from V and 0 bases from J, the junction contained 13 bases not matched to a gene. CDR3: CASFFSGQASSYEQYF. DNA of the CDR3: TGTGCCAGCTTTTTCTCCGGACAGGCTAGCTCCTACGAGCAGTACTTC.

J is TRBJ1-2 and V is TRBV19, with a weak D call TRBD1 (5 bases). V was shortened by 6 bases and J by 7 bases, with 12 bases between the two germline ends. Germline V lookup: CDR1 LNHDA, CDR2 SQIVND (reference sequence). This CDR3 spans 12 amino acids. CDR3 loop: CASSGGVLGYTF. The CDR3 DNA reads as TGTGCCAGTAGCGGAGGGGTACTTGGCTACACCTTC. Supplemented by reference TRBV19 and TRBJ1-2, the full variable domain reads DGGITQSPKYLFRKEGQNVTLSCEQNLNHDAMYWYRQDPGQGLRLIYYSQIVNDFQKGDIAEGYSVSREKKESFPLTVTSAQKNPTAFYLCASSGGVLGYTFGSGTRLTVV.

The chain carries TRBV4-1 and TRBJ1-5; 9 bases agree with TRBD1. Germline assignment: CDR1 MGHRA and CDR2 YSYEKL. After removal of 1 base from V and 3 bases from J, the junction contained 4 bases not matched to a gene. This CDR3 comprises 16 residues. Here the CDR3 reads CASSQVRTGDNQPQHF. For the CDR3, the DNA is TGCGCCAGCAGCCAAGTCCGGACAGGGGACAATCAGCCCCAGCATTTT.

The V gene is TRBV19, the J gene TRBJ1-3, with D unclear. Trimming cost V 5 bases and J 0 bases, with 8 bases left between them. Looked up from germline, CDR1 is LNHDA and CDR2 is SQIVND (reference sequence). The CDR3 has 14 amino acids. CDR3 amino acids: CASSSLTSGNTIYF. For the CDR3, the DNA is TGTGCCAGTAGTTCCCTAACCTCTGGAAACACCATATATTTT.

The V and J genes are TRBV11-2 and TRBJ2-1; 10 nucleotides line up with TRBD2. V shed 2 bases and J 8 bases; nucleotides not matched to a gene: 12. CDR1 SGHAT and CDR2 FQNNGV come from the germline V gene. This CDR3 is built from 17 residues. For the CDR3, the DNA is TGTGCCAGCAGCTTAATAATAGCGGGAGGAATTGTGGATGAGCAGTTCTTC. Translating gives CASSLIIAGGIVDEQFF.

The gene calls are TRBV5-1 and TRBJ1-2; a weak D match, TRBD1 (6 bases). CDR3 length: 14 residues. Germline V gene lookup returns CDR1 SGHRS and CDR2 YFSETQ. Trimming pared 4 bases from V and 6 bases from J, leaving 16 bases between. CDR3 nucleotide sequence: TGCGCCAGCAGCGGAACAGGGAGTGGGCATGGCTACACCTTC. It translates to CASSGTGSGHGYTF.

The chain employs TRBV15 and TRBJ2-4; no firm D call. CDR3 size: 14 residues. Between the trimmed V and J ends, which lost 5 bases and 0 bases, there was a span of 8 bases. The germline V gene has CDR1 LNHNV and CDR2 YYDKDF (reference sequence). The chain's CDR3 is CATSEETAKNIQYF. In nucleotides, the CDR3 is TGTGCCACCAGCGAGGAGACAGCCAAAAACATTCAGTACTTC.

V usage is TRBV19 and J usage is TRBJ1-5; possible D gene TRBD1, 6 bases. V was trimmed by 6 bases and J by 5 bases, leaving 17 bases between them. Germline V gene sequence: CDR1 LNHDA, CDR2 SQIVND (reference sequence). The CDR3 spans 15 residues. The CDR3 nucleotides are TGTGCCAGTAGATCTGCCGGGACACCCGATCAGCCCCAGCATTTT. This gives the protein CASRSAGTPDQPQHF.